The sequence of this T cell receptor (beta chain) was determined in a study of vaccination effects on CD4 cells after COVID-19. V lost 2 bases to trimming and J lost 7 bases, with 17 bases between them. Per germline, CDR1 MDHEN and CDR2 SYDVKM. CDR3 length: 15 residues. This table comes from immunoSEQ multiplex PCR, and its TCRdb copy is limited to in-frame clones, with some not included. The data contain fewer than 85,000 clones, under 80% of them singletons. Study observations and caveats: The study enrolled few convalescent patients and sampled no early post-infection timepoints. Marked clonal contraction of both clone types appeared late after vaccination.

Antigen-specific CD4+ T cells were expanded with viral peptide pools in the ViraFEST assay before sequencing. Having been cultured for roughly 11 days, the cells underwent CD4+ T cell isolation. All participants had two doses of either the BNT162b2 or mRNA-1273 vaccine. Cultivation was performed at approximately 2.1 million PBMC per well with roughly 10 IU/ml IL-2 and about 10 ug/ml peptides added. A word on this clone: The antigen remains undetermined.

This sequence was found in a human donor who received a COVID-19 vaccine. The chain has TRBV28 and TRBJ1-2, with no clear D. The input for sequencing was CD4+ T cells from PBMCs cultured with HCoV-OC43 spike peptides, taken after COVID-19 vaccination. Described subset: HCoV-OC43 spike overlapping peptide pool stimulation. The DNA for the CDR3 is TGTGCCAGCAGTTTAATGTCAGGCGATCGATCTGGCTACACCTTC. Its translation: CASSLMSGDRSGYTF.